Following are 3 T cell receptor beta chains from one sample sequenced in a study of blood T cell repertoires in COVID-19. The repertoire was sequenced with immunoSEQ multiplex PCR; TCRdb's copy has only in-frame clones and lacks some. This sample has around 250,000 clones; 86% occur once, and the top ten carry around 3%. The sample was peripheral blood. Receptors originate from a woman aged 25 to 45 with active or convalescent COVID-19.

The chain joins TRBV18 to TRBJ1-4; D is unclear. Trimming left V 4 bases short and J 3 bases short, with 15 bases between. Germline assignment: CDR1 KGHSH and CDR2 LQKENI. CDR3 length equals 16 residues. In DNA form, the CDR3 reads TGTGCCAGCTCACTTCGGGGAAGGGCTTCTAATGAAAAACTGTTTTTT. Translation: CASSLRGRASNEKLFF.

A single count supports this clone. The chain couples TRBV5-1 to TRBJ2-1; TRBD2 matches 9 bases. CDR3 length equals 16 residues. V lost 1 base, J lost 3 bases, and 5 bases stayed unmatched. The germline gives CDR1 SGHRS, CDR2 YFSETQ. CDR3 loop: CASSLLSGGGYNEQFF. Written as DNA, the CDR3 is TGCGCCAGCAGCTTGCTTAGCGGGGGCGGCTACAATGAGCAGTTCTTC.

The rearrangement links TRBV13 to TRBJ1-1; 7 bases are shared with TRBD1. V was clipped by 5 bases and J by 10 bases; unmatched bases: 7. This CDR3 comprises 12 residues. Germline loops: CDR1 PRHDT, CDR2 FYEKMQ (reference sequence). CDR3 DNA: TGTGCCAGCAGCATGGGCACAGGGGCAGCTTTCTTT. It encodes CASSMGTGAAFF.